The 10 T cell receptor beta chains reported below all come from one sample, sequenced in a study of T cell responses to AZD1222 COVID-19 vaccine. Here immunoSEQ multiplex PCR was the method, and the copy in TCRdb shows in-frame clones only, minus some. Among 95,000 to 150,000 clones listed, about 90% were seen once. The sequences come from peripheral blood, collected on day 0 of AZD1222 vaccination. All receptors derive from an adult in good health.

This chain connects TRBV7-9 to TRBJ1-1; D unresolved. CDR1 and CDR2 (germline): SEHNR, FQNEAQ (reference sequence). The V and J ends lost 0 bases and 3 bases respectively, with 8 bases between them. This CDR3 comprises 14 residues. DNA for the CDR3: TGTGCCAGCAGCTTAGCGTCAGCACACACTGAAGCTTTCTTT. Residues: CASSLASAHTEAFF.

The rearrangement links TRBV2 to TRBJ2-3; TRBD2 aligns across 10 bases. J gave up 2 bases and V 6 bases, and 11 bases lay outside the gene matches. This CDR3 spans 17 amino acids. Germline CDR1 SNHLY, CDR2 FYNNEI. This CDR3 is CASSGVRLAGFTDTQYF. The CDR3 DNA follows: TGTGCCAGCAGCGGCGTAAGACTAGCGGGCTTCACAGATACGCAGTATTTT.

The chain is built from TRBV5-4 and TRBJ2-1; 11 bases are shared with TRBD1. With 4 bases clipped from V and 2 bases from J, the junction kept 2 bases outside the gene matches. Germline CDR1 and CDR2: SGHNT and YYREEE (reference sequence). The CDR3 is made up of 15 amino acids. CDR3 in amino acids: CASSPGQGAYNEQFF. The DNA of the CDR3 is TGTGCCAGCAGCCCGGGACAGGGGGCCTACAATGAGCAGTTCTTC.

CDR3 protein: CATWTGGRTEAFF. The CDR3 region has the DNA TGTGCCACTTGGACAGGGGGCAGGACTGAAGCTTTCTTT. J is TRBJ1-1 and V is TRBV10-3, with 11 bases identical to TRBD1. The J segment lost 5 bases and the V segment lost 10 bases, leaving 6 bases of the junction unmatched. This CDR3 spans 13 amino acids. Per the germline V gene, CDR1 is ENHRY and CDR2 is SYGVKD.

J is TRBJ2-2 and V is TRBV7-3; maybe TRBD2 (6 bases). The germline V and J ends were trimmed by 1 base and 4 bases, with 16 bases remaining between them. The CDR3 is 17 amino acids. Germline V gene data show CDR1 as SGHTA and CDR2 as FQGTGA. CDR3: CASSLSRDLGSTGELFF. CDR3 in DNA: TGTGCCAGCAGCTTAAGCCGGGACTTGGGATCCACCGGGGAGCTGTTTTTT.

The chain uses TRBV3-1 (or the pseudogene TRBV3-2) and TRBJ1-2; D is perhaps TRBD1 (6 bases). V was trimmed by 1 base and J by 2 bases, leaving 11 bases between them. The germline V gene encodes CDR1 LGHDT and CDR2 YNNKEL (reference sequence). The CDR3 runs 15 residues. CDR3 loop: CASSQVGGGNYGYTF. Written as DNA, the CDR3 is TGTGCCAGCAGCCAAGTTGGGGGGGGCAACTATGGCTACACCTTC.

The chain combines TRBV18 with TRBJ1-2, with 7 bases matching TRBD1. Unmatched junction bases numbered 5, after V lost 3 bases and J lost 4 bases. Looked up from germline, CDR1 is KGHSH and CDR2 is LQKENI. This CDR3 has 14 amino acids. The DNA of the CDR3 is TGTGCCAGCTCACCCCCGACAGGGCGCTATGGCTACACCTTC. Translation gives CASSPPTGRYGYTF.

V gene TRBV13 combines with J gene TRBJ2-2; D remains unclear. V lost 3 bases and J 4 bases, leaving 3 bases between the germline ends. The CDR3 length is 12 residues. CDR1 is PRHDT and CDR2 is FYEKMQ in the germline V gene (reference sequence). The CDR3 region is CASSLGTGELFF. CDR3 in DNA: TGTGCCAGCAGCTTGGGCACCGGGGAGCTGTTTTTT.

The rearrangement joins TRBV6-1 to TRBJ1-2; 7 bases are shared with TRBD1. The CDR3 loop spans 18 amino acids. Per germline, CDR1 MNHNS and CDR2 SASEGT. V lost 0 bases to trimming and J lost 4 bases; unmatched junction nucleotides: 14. CDR3 residues: CASSEAGGTAIFFYGYTF. The CDR3 DNA reads as TGTGCCAGCAGTGAAGCGGGAGGGACAGCAATTTTTTTCTATGGCTACACCTTC.

The chain couples TRBV18 to TRBJ1-1, with D possibly TRBD1 on 5 matching bases. The length of the CDR3 is 14 residues. V was clipped by 3 bases and J by 6 bases, with 14 bases between them. Germline V CDR1 and CDR2: KGHSH, LQKENI. The CDR3 spells CASSPGGVTAEAFF. The DNA of the CDR3 is TGTGCCAGCTCACCCGGGGGGGTGACAGCTGAAGCTTTCTTT. The variable domain in full, completed from reference TRBV18 and TRBJ1-1, reads NAGVMQNPRHLVRRRGQEARLRCSPMKGHSHVYWYRQLPEEGLKFMVYLQKENIIDESGMPKERFSAEFPKEGPSILRIQQVVRGDSAAYFCASSPGGVTAEAFFGQGTRLTVV.